One sample yielded the 20 T cell receptor beta chains listed below, sequenced in a study of shared clonotypes between healthy human individuals. Only in-frame clones appear in the TCRdb table, and some are missing; sequencing was by immunoSEQ multiplex PCR. The table has some 2.3 million clones, approximately 95% seen once; the top ten hold 0.3% to 0.4%. Sequenced input: naive CD4+ T cells from PBMCs. As to subset: CD45RA+ positively selected. The receptors come from a man younger than 30 in good health. Some clones in this sample may be carry-over from other donors' samples.

The chain combines TRBV9 with TRBJ2-1, with 10 bases fitting TRBD1. With 4 bases clipped from V and 4 bases from J, the junction kept 8 bases outside the gene matches. Per germline, CDR1 SGDLS and CDR2 YYNGEE. The CDR3 has 16 amino acids. This CDR3 reads CASSIFGTGVYNEQFF. Written as DNA, the CDR3 is TGTGCCAGCAGCATTTTCGGGACAGGGGTTTACAATGAGCAGTTCTTC.

The V call is TRBV7-7, the J call TRBJ2-3; 7 bases match TRBD2. Germline values: CDR1 SSHAT, CDR2 FNYEAQ (reference sequence). The CDR3 is 14 residues long. Germline trimming cut 5 bases from V and 9 bases from J; bases unmatched to any gene: 11. CDR3 sequence (DNA): TGTGCCAGCAGCGCGGGACTACGTTCGCAAACGCAGTATTTT. Protein: CASSAGLRSQTQYF.

The chain uses TRBV7-9 and TRBJ1-1, with 8 bases matching TRBD1. This CDR3 is 13 amino acids long. Germline CDR1 and CDR2: SEHNR and FQNEAQ (reference sequence). V lost 5 bases and J lost 10; bases outside the gene matches: 9. The CDR3 coding sequence is TGTGCCAGCAGCCTCTCGGGACAGGTGGCAGCTTTCTTT. The encoded protein is CASSLSGQVAAFF.

The chain combines TRBV7-9 with TRBJ2-1; D is undetermined. The CDR3 covers 14 residues. The germline gives CDR1 SEHNR, CDR2 FQNEAQ (reference sequence). V dropped 1 base and J dropped 7 bases, with 11 bases sitting between them. CDR3 protein: CASSLGGAWNEQFF. In DNA form, the CDR3 reads TGTGCCAGCAGCTTAGGCGGTGCTTGGAATGAGCAGTTCTTC.

A few counts support this clone. This sequence joins TRBV4-1 and TRBJ1-4; D is perhaps TRBD1 (5 bases). CDR1 is MGHRA, CDR2 YSYEKL, per germline. This CDR3 region has 17 residues. Between the trimmed V and J ends, which lost 3 bases and 8 bases, there was a span of 22 bases. As DNA, the CDR3 is TGCGCCAGCAGCCAGCTTGCCACAGGCGTGGGGGGAGAAAAACTGTTTTTT. Translating gives CASSQLATGVGGEKLFF.

J is TRBJ2-3 and V is TRBV18; no clear D. This CDR3 has 13 residues. CDR1 KGHSH and CDR2 LQKENI come from the germline V gene. V was clipped by 8 bases and J by 2 bases, with 11 bases between them. The CDR3 DNA reads TGTGCCAGCGCCACCACGGACACAGATACGCAGTATTTT. It translates to CASATTDTDTQYF.

The CDR3 bases are TGTGCCAGCAGCTTAGAAACCGGGACAGAGTACGAGCAGTACTTC. It yields the protein CASSLETGTEYEQYF. This chain joins TRBV7-8 and TRBJ2-7; 7 bases are a match to TRBD1. V was clipped by 1 base and J by 4 bases; unmatched bases: 7. CDR3 length: 15 residues. Germline loops: CDR1 SGHVS, CDR2 FQNEAQ.

This rearrangement joins TRBV7-2 to TRBJ2-3; TRBD2 is a possible D gene (6 bases). V lost 4 bases, J lost 6 bases, and 20 bases lay in between. CDR3 length equals 16 residues. Germline assignment: CDR1 SGHTA and CDR2 FQGNSA. As DNA, the CDR3 is TGTGCCAGCAGCTGGCGGGACCCTCGGCGAAGGGATACGCAGTATTTT. It encodes CASSWRDPRRRDTQYF.

The V and J genes are TRBV4-1 and TRBJ2-5, with 12 nucleotides matching TRBD2. The CDR3 is 16 amino acids. CDR1 and CDR2 from the germline V gene are MGHRA and YSYEKL. The junction had 9 bases not matched to a gene; V was cut back by 5 bases and J by 5 bases. CDR3: CASSSRLAGGPETQYF. CDR3 sequence (DNA): TGCGCCAGCAGCTCACGTCTAGCGGGGGGGCCTGAGACCCAGTACTTC.

CDR3 DNA: TGTGCCAGCGAGACTAGCGGCCAAGAGACCCAGTACTTC. It specifies CASETSGQETQYF. This sequence joins TRBV28 and TRBJ2-5; 9 nucleotides match TRBD2. Trimming removed 8 bases from V and 1 base from J; junction bases left unmatched: 2. This CDR3 comprises 13 residues. Germline values: CDR1 MDHEN, CDR2 SYDVKM.

The chain has TRBV29-1 and TRBJ2-1; either TRBD1 or TRBD2 may supply D (6 bases each). The CDR3 is 14 residues long. V lost 0 bases, J lost 9 bases, and 15 bases lay in between. Per the germline V gene, CDR1 is SQVTM and CDR2 is ANQGSEA. The DNA of the CDR3 is TGCAGCGTTGAAGAATTCTCGGGGGCGGGTGAGCAGTTCTTC. It translates to CSVEEFSGAGEQFF.

The chain is built from TRBV27 and TRBJ1-2, with TRBD1 as a possible D gene (5 bases). The CDR3 consists of 14 residues. Germline V gene data show CDR1 as MNHEY and CDR2 as SMNVEV (reference sequence). V was cut by 5 bases and J by 6 bases, with 16 bases left in between. The CDR3 is CASSKTWDGNGYTF. The CDR3 DNA reads TGTGCCAGCAGTAAGACGTGGGACGGCAATGGCTACACCTTC.

This chain uses TRBV4-2 with TRBJ2-3; D gene ambiguous. Trimming removed 4 bases at V and 4 bases at J, with 9 bases between. Germline V gene data show CDR1 as LGHNA and CDR2 as YNFKEQ. The CDR3 covers 13 residues. DNA of the CDR3: TGTGCCAGCAGCCGCCCCACAGCAGATACGCAGTATTTT. Translating it yields CASSRPTADTQYF.

The J gene is TRBJ2-2, the V gene TRBV7-9; D possibly corresponds to TRBD1 (6 bases). Trimming took off 5 bases at V and 4 bases at J, with 11 bases between the two ends. The CDR3 extends over 14 amino acids. Germline-derived CDR1 and CDR2 are SEHNR and FQNEAQ (reference sequence). In DNA, the CDR3 is TGTGCCAGCAGCAAAACAGGGTTCACCGGGGAGCTGTTTTTT. This codes for CASSKTGFTGELFF.

J is TRBJ2-1 and V is TRBV4-2, with a possible D match to TRBD2 (5 bases). V shed 4 bases and J shed 10 bases, with 14 bases lying between them. Germline V gene lookup returns CDR1 LGHNA and CDR2 YNFKEQ. This CDR3 region has 13 residues. CDR3 sequence: CASSLQLVGEQFF. CDR3 DNA sequence: TGTGCCAGCAGCCTTCAACTAGTCGGCGAGCAGTTCTTC.

The V and J genes are TRBV29-1 and TRBJ2-5; 11 bases are a match to TRBD2. CDR3 length: 16 residues. With V trimmed by 0 bases and J by 5 bases, 8 bases remained unmatched. Germline V gene data show CDR1 as SQVTM and CDR2 as ANQGSEA. CDR3 loop: CSVEDVAGGPLETQYF. The CDR3 DNA reads TGCAGCGTTGAAGACGTAGCGGGAGGGCCTCTTGAGACCCAGTACTTC.

The chain carries TRBV7-2 and TRBJ1-1, with 8 bases fitting TRBD1. This CDR3 contains 15 residues. The germline V gene has CDR1 SGHTA and CDR2 FQGNSA. With V trimmed by 2 bases and J by 0 bases, 2 bases remained unmatched. The chain's CDR3 is CASSLSDRVNTEAFF. CDR3 bases: TGTGCCAGCAGCTTATCGGACAGGGTGAACACTGAAGCTTTCTTT.

The gene calls are TRBV6-1 and TRBJ1-1; D call uncertain. This CDR3 contains 12 residues. The V gene's germline CDR1 is MNHNS and CDR2 SASEGT. V lost 6 bases and J 4 bases, leaving 9 bases between the germline ends. The CDR3 DNA follows: TGTGCCAGCAGGGGTGAGGGCACTGAAGCTTTCTTT. This translates into CASRGEGTEAFF.

This chain uses TRBV4-1 with TRBJ2-2, with 10 bases lining up with TRBD2. Germline V gene data show CDR1 as MGHRA and CDR2 as YSYEKL. The CDR3 contains 15 residues. Germline trimming cut 4 bases from V and 5 bases from J; bases unmatched to any gene: 4. The DNA for the CDR3 is TGCGCCAGCAGCCCTAGCGGGAGCCGTACCGGGGAGCTGTTTTTT. Its translation is CASSPSGSRTGELFF.

The V call is TRBV6-8, the J call TRBJ2-2; D uncertain. Germline V gives CDR1 MNHGY, CDR2 SAAAGT. The ends were cut back, 6 bases at V and 5 bases at J, with 7 bases in the middle. The CDR3 loop spans 12 amino acids. CDR3 bases: TGTGCCAGCAGCAGTTGGACCGGGGAGCTGTTTTTT. Amino acid sequence: CASSSWTGELFF.